Sequencing of this T cell receptor beta chain was carried out in a study of regulatory T cells in long-lasting Graves disease. On the study more broadly: Graves' patients, diagnosed recently, had received antithyroid drugs under 3 months. Study-wide findings and caveats: Under persistent disease, TRBV28, TRBJ1-2 and TRBJ2-5 were used preferentially.

In this sample, this clonotype turned up many times. What it binds is unknown. Building the TCR beta libraries relied on iRepertoire HTBI primers, and CDR3 regions underwent Arm-PCR. From the multiplex PCR reads, TCRdb called clonotypes with MiXCR, one entry per CDR3 protein. In the table there are fewer than 650,000 distinct CDR3 sequences, roughly 15% of which are singletons. The CDR3 is 13 amino acids. V lost 5 bases to trimming and J lost 1 base, with 9 bases between them. From germline, CDR1 is SEHNR and CDR2 FQNEAQ (reference sequence). The sample's time point: newly diagnosed GD, antithyroid drugs for less than 3 months. Construction of the TCR library relied on RNA isolated from PBMCs. Investigators report Graves' disease was diagnosed under American Thyroid Association guidelines. In addition, the sample was reused for a study of T cells in Graves' hyperthyroidism and ophthalmopathy.

Here the sequenced sample was peripheral blood mononuclear cells (PBMCs), taken at new diagnosis, from a patient treated with antithyroid drugs. The clonotype comes from a woman aged 25-40 years with Graves disease. The chain carries TRBV7-9 and TRBJ2-7; D gene uncertain. The CDR3 is CASSRVGSYEQYF. The CDR3 DNA reads TGTGCCAGCAGCCGCGTGGGATCCTACGAGCAGTACTTC.